The clone carrying this T cell receptor beta chain appeared many times. Germline-derived CDR1 and CDR2 are LNHNV and YYDKDF (reference sequence). V gave up 0 bases and J gave up 6 bases, with 10 bases separating them. The CDR3 contains 14 residues. RNA transcripts provided the source from which TCR beta CDR3 regions were amplified. RT-PCR in the first round (using the HTBI primer set) targeted the TCR CDR3. MiXCR was run by TCRdb on the multiplex PCR reads, yielding one entry per CDR3 protein. The repertoire has approximately 620,000 distinct CDR3 sequences, approximately 15% of them found once; the top ten carry roughly 5.5%. This sample is drawn from a study of T cells in Graves' hyperthyroidism and ophthalmopathy.

Sequencing was performed on blood. This clonotype was obtained from a woman in her 30s with Graves' hyperthyroidism that later progressed to Graves' ophthalmopathy. The chain joins TRBV15 to TRBJ2-3, with D maybe TRBD2 (6 bases). The CDR3 DNA sequence: TGTGCCACCAGCAGAGATCGGGCGGGGGATACGCAGTATTTT. Its protein product is CATSRDRAGDTQYF.